A selection of T cell receptor beta chains follows, all from one sample in a study of cytomegalovirus exposure and HLA in healthy donors. Measured with immunoSEQ multiplex PCR; TCRdb has only the in-frame clones, and not every one. The sample includes about 63,000 clones, more than 80% of them seen just once. The sample comprised PBMCs. The receptor source for this set is a woman between 18 and 29 years old in good health and CMV-seronegative. The CDR3 runs from the conserved cysteine through the conserved F or W. The order of the fields is clone size, V gene, J gene, D gene, CDR3 DNA, CDR3 protein. A D gene is named only where the DNA matches it firmly. Clone size, where shown, is once, few, many, or a class for clones that have expanded.

>-|TRBV10-3|TRBJ2-7|TRBD1
TGTGCCATCAGGAGAAGGACAGGGTTGGCCGAGCAGTACTTC
CAIRRRTGLAEQYF
>-|TRBV7-2|TRBJ1-2|-
TGTGCCAGCAGGTCGATAGAGGGGGCTAACTATGGCTACACCTTC
CASRSIEGANYGYTF
>-|TRBV2|TRBJ1-1|-
TGTGCCAGCAGTGAAGCGCGGCTCCTTGGAGCTTTCTTT
CASSEARLLGAFF
>-|TRBV28|TRBJ1-5|-
TGTGCCAGCAGCATAAGGACAGTCAATCAGCCCCAGCATTTT
CASSIRTVNQPQHF
>-|TRBV18|TRBJ2-7|TRBD1
TGTGCCAGCTCACCATCGACAGGGGGCGTGTACGAGCAGTACTTC
CASSPSTGGVYEQYF
>-|TRBV18|TRBJ2-1|-
TGTGCCAGCTCACCACGGGTGGGACACGATTCCTACAATGAGCAGTTCTTC
CASSPRVGHDSYNEQFF
>-|TRBV5-5|TRBJ1-1|-
TGTGCCAGCAGCTTCGAGGACACTGAAGCTTTCTTT
CASSFEDTEAFF
>-|TRBV28|TRBJ1-5|-
TGTGCCAGCAGTTTCGGACAGTGGCAGCCCCAGCATTTT
CASSFGQWQPQHF
>-|TRBV30|TRBJ1-6|TRBD1
TGTGCCTGGCGGGACAGTTTGGGTTTTGGTTCACCCCTCCACTTT
CAWRDSLGFGSPLHF
>-|TRBV5-1|TRBJ2-3|TRBD2
TGCGCCAGCAGCTCCCGGGGGGGCGCCACAGATACGCAGTATTTT
CASSSRGGATDTQYF
>-|TRBV27|TRBJ2-7|-
TGTGCCAGCAGTCACATTTCGGGTACTCGCTCCTACGAGCAGTACTTC
CASSHISGTRSYEQYF
>-|TRBV18|TRBJ2-3|TRBD2
TGTGCCAGCTCACCATGGGTCGGACTAGCGGGGGAGCCAGATACGCAGTATTTT
CASSPWVGLAGEPDTQYF
>-|TRBV30|TRBJ1-1|-
TGTGCCTGGAACAAACAGGGAATCTCTGAAGCTTTCTTT
CAWNKQGISEAFF
>-|TRBV6-6|TRBJ2-7|-
TGTGCCAGCAGTTACGACCCAGCGGTCAGCTCCTACGAGCAGTACTTC
CASSYDPAVSSYEQYF
>-|TRBV11-2|TRBJ2-5|-
TGTGCCAGCAGCTTTCGGGAAGAGACCCAGTACTTC
CASSFREETQYF
>-|TRBV13|TRBJ1-1|-
TGTGCCAGCAGCCCCAGGGCCTCGAACACTGAAGCTTTCTTT
CASSPRASNTEAFF
>-|TRBV18|TRBJ2-3|TRBD1
TGTGCCAGCTCCGGGACAGCTTCTAGCACAGATACGCAGTATTTT
CASSGTASSTDTQYF
>-|TRBV18|TRBJ1-1|-
TGTGCCAGCTCACCACGGGCCATAGACACTGAAGCTTTCTTT
CASSPRAIDTEAFF
>-|TRBV28|TRBJ2-7|-
TGTGCCAGCAGTTTAACGGGTCTGGTACAGTACTTC
CASSLTGLVQYF
>-|TRBV5-1|TRBJ2-7|-
TGCGCCAGCAGCTTGGCTCCGCCGGAGGAGCAGTACTTC
CASSLAPPEEQYF
>-|TRBV9|TRBJ2-5|-
TGTGCCAGCAGCGTAGGAGGCCGGGGGTTGGGAGAGACCCAGTACTTC
CASSVGGRGLGETQYF
>-|TRBV5-1|TRBJ2-5|TRBD2
TGCGCCAGCAGCTTGACGCCAACTAGCGGGGCAGAGACCCAGTACTTC
CASSLTPTSGAETQYF
>-|TRBV28|TRBJ1-1|TRBD1
TGTGCCAGCAGTTTAGAGGGACAGGGACCTTTCTTT
CASSLEGQGPFF
>-|TRBV27|TRBJ2-7|-
TGTGCCAGCTCAGCTAGGGGGAGGGCCCTGGGCTACGAGCAGTACTTC
CASSARGRALGYEQYF
>-|TRBV9|TRBJ2-6|TRBD1
TGTGCCAGCAGCGCAGGACAGGGAACTGGGGCCAACGTCCTGACTTTC
CASSAGQGTGANVLTF
>-|TRBV14|TRBJ2-7|-
TGTGCCAGCAGCCCTAGAGGTTTCTCCTACGAGCAGTACTTC
CASSPRGFSYEQYF
>-|TRBV7-8|TRBJ2-5|TRBD2
TGTGCCAGCAGCTTAGTGCGGGAGGAGACCCAGTACTTC
CASSLVREETQYF
>-|TRBV18|TRBJ1-3|-
TGTGCCAGCTCCCCCGGGACTCCCCTCGGCTCTGGAAACACCATATATTTT
CASSPGTPLGSGNTIYF
>-|TRBV29-1|TRBJ2-7|-
TGCAGCGTAGGAACAGGGCCCGAGCAGTACTTC
CSVGTGPEQYF
>once|TRBV28|TRBJ1-1|-
TGTGCCAGCAGTTCGTACCCTACAGGGTCTCGGACTGAAGCTTTCTTT
CASSSYPTGSRTEAFF
>-|TRBV28|TRBJ1-5|TRBD1
TGTGCCAGCAGTCCCCCCCGGACAGGGATATGGGGAAGCAATCAGCCCCAGCATTTT
CASSPPRTGIWGSNQPQHF
>-|TRBV7-9|TRBJ2-3|TRBD1
TGTGCCAGCAGCGAGGGACAGACGAGCACAGATACGCAGTATTTT
CASSEGQTSTDTQYF
>-|TRBV6-4|TRBJ2-1|TRBD2
TGTGCCAGCAGTGACCGGGGAGGGGCGGACGAGCAGTTCTTC
CASSDRGGADEQFF
>-|TRBV7-2|TRBJ2-7|-
TGTGCCAGCAAACCGGACTGGAGCTACGAGCAGTACTTC
CASKPDWSYEQYF
>-|TRBV7-8|TRBJ2-5|TRBD2
TGTGCCAGCAGCTTAGCGAGGATATCGTGGTTGGGAGTCGGGGGGGAGACCCAGTACTTC
CASSLARISWLGVGGETQYF
>-|TRBV2|TRBJ1-5|-
TGTGCCAGCAGTGAAGTGTTGGGGCTTCAGCCCCAGCATTTT
CASSEVLGLQPQHF
>-|TRBV10-3|TRBJ2-5|TRBD1
TGTGCCATCAGTGGACAGGGCCAAGAGACCCAGTACTTC
CAISGQGQETQYF
>-|TRBV5-1|TRBJ2-5|-
TGCGCCAGCAGCTTCACAGGGCGAACGGAGACCCAGTACTTC
CASSFTGRTETQYF
>-|TRBV2|TRBJ2-3|-
TGTGCCAGCAGTGAATTAGAAACAGGGAACACAGATACGCAGTATTTT
CASSELETGNTDTQYF
>once|TRBV19|TRBJ1-5|TRBD1
TGTGCCAGTAGTACCTCGGGACAGGGCGGGGCTCAGCCCCAGCATTTT
CASSTSGQGGAQPQHF
>-|TRBV5-6|TRBJ2-2|TRBD2
TGTGCCAGCAGCTTTAGCGGGGCGCGCACCGGGGAGCTGTTTTTT
CASSFSGARTGELFF
>-|TRBV7-2|TRBJ2-7|TRBD1
TGTGCCAGCAGCCTTCGACAGGGGGCCAGTTACGAGCAGTACTTC
CASSLRQGASYEQYF
>once|TRBV7-2|TRBJ1-2|-
TGTGCCAGCAGCTTAGAATGGCAGGGCTACACCTTC
CASSLEWQGYTF
>-|TRBV5-1|TRBJ2-7|-
TGCGCCAGCAGCTTTTTTAGCGGCTCTTCCTACGAGCAGTACTTC
CASSFFSGSSYEQYF
>-|TRBV11-2|TRBJ2-7|-
TGTGCCAGCAGCTCAAGGGCGGCGGGGCCTCTATCCTACGAGCAGTACTTC
CASSSRAAGPLSYEQYF
>-|TRBV6-5|TRBJ1-1|-
TGTGCCAGCAGAAAAGGGGTGGTAACTGAAGCTTTCTTT
CASRKGVVTEAFF
>-|TRBV11-2|TRBJ1-2|TRBD1
TGTGCCAGCAGCCTGGGGACAGGGCCTTCTTGGGGCTACACCTTC
CASSLGTGPSWGYTF
>once|TRBV21-1|TRBJ2-7|-
-
CASSKVASGSCEQYF
>-|TRBV5-1|TRBJ2-3|-
TGCGCCAGCAGCCCGGGACTTTCAGATACGCAGTATTTT
CASSPGLSDTQYF
>-|TRBV5-8|TRBJ2-7|-
TGTGCCAGCAGCTTGGACAGCTTCTACGAGCAGTACTTC
CASSLDSFYEQYF